The present T cell receptor beta chain was sequenced within a study of human T cells and chemical hapten exposure. Time point meaning: pre-sensitization, week 0. Treatment given: therapeutic diphenylcyclopropenone sensitization with weekly scalp DPC. Donors were 18 to 70-year-old alopecia patients suitable for DPC. Study outcomes and limitations: While controls formed fewer of them, expanded TCRs formed significantly more large CDR3 similarity clusters. Higher patch test scores went with higher counts of PT1 expanded TCRs.

The CDR3 loop spans 15 amino acids. Germline CDR1 reads SGHNT; CDR2 reads YYREEE (reference sequence). V shed 5 bases, J shed 0 bases, and the junction held 4 bases outside the gene matches. It was the library that attached unique molecular identifiers to individual cDNA molecules. TCRdb independently ran MiXCR on the RACE reads; one entry per CDR3 protein. The sample has 240,000 or so distinct CDR3 sequences; approximately 8.4% are singletons. This clonotype was recorded a few times. Its antigen remains unknown. This receptor was taken from a woman between 35 and 50 years old with alopecia areata. Some clones in this sample may be carry-over from other donors' samples. This chain joins TRBV5-4 and TRBJ2-1; 8 bases map to TRBD2. Sequenced material: whole blood, taken in connection with sensitization to the hapten diphenylcyclopropenone (DPC). The CDR3 region is CASSPGTSSYNEQFF. CDR3 bases: TGTGCCAGCAGTCCCGGGACTAGCTCCTACAATGAGCAGTTCTTC.